The 18 T cell receptor beta chains presented below share a single source sample, sequenced in a study of beta chain features in type 1 diabetes listed by TCRdb under 2018. Overall study outcomes, separate from this receptor: Type 1 diabetes patients showed a moderate but significant shortening of TCRB CDR3 length in all four CD4+ subsets.

Libraries were made using the immunoSEQ multiplex PCR assay. The entire isolated RNA was reverse transcribed using the High Capacity cDNA Reverse Transcription Kit, and thus expressed TCRB transcripts were sequenced. In its TCRdb copy, this immuneACCESS table keeps in-frame sequences only and misses some clones. Where compared with another copy, unresolved V genes explain less than half of these, and the others have no known cause. Within this sample are 150,000 to 200,000 clones, with roughly 60% of them counted one time only. The ten largest make up approximately 0.09% of the sample. These receptors are not linked to any known antigen. The sample taken for sequencing was naive CD4+ T cells from blood. The meaning of the sample's cell subset or site label: true naive CD4+ T cells. These receptors came from a man younger than 45 with type 1 diabetes.

This clone has a handful of counts. The J gene is TRBJ2-1, the V gene TRBV6-4; no clear D gene. The CDR3 has 15 amino acids. The V end lost 2 bases, the J end lost 7 bases, and 15 bases lay between the germline ends. Germline CDR1 MRHNA, CDR2 SNTAGT. CDR3 residues: CASSDGLKGWNEQFF. For the CDR3, the DNA is TGTGCCAGCAGTGACGGGTTGAAGGGCTGGAATGAGCAGTTCTTC.

The J gene is TRBJ1-2, the V gene TRBV5-6; unclear D gene. The CDR3 is made up of 12 amino acids. Deletions cut 4 bases from V and 5 bases from J, with 9 bases between. Per the germline V gene, CDR1 is SGHDT and CDR2 is YYEEEE. CDR3 in amino acids: CASSLSSYGYTF. As DNA, the CDR3 is TGTGCCAGCAGCCTATCGAGTTATGGCTACACCTTC.

The genes are TRBV4-1 and TRBJ1-4; no definite D call. CDR1 is MGHRA, CDR2 YSYEKL, per germline. The CDR3 has 16 residues. The V end was cut by 0 bases, the J end by 3 bases, with 11 bases between. The CDR3 loop is CASSQDLTRSNEKLFF. The DNA for the CDR3 is TGCGCCAGCAGCCAAGACTTAACGCGATCTAATGAAAAACTGTTTTTT.

This chain uses TRBV13 with TRBJ2-6; D not certain. This CDR3 comprises 15 residues. CDR1 PRHDT and CDR2 FYEKMQ come from the germline V gene (reference sequence). V lost 5 bases and J 0 bases, leaving 8 bases between the germline ends. The CDR3 sequence: CASSPKSSGANVLTF. In nucleotides, the CDR3 is TGTGCCAGCAGCCCCAAAAGCTCTGGGGCCAACGTCCTGACTTTC.

The chain has TRBV9 and TRBJ1-2; unclear D gene. CDR1 SGDLS and CDR2 YYNGEE come from the germline V gene. There are 14 residues in the CDR3. The germline V and J ends were trimmed by 0 bases and 0 bases, with 6 bases remaining between them. CDR3 nucleotide sequence: TGTGCCAGCAGCGTAGATTTAACTAACTATGGCTACACCTTC. Translating it yields CASSVDLTNYGYTF.

The chain couples TRBV7-2 to TRBJ1-1, with a weak D call TRBD1 (5 bases). Trimming pared 1 base from V and 0 bases from J, leaving 6 bases between. Germline CDR1 is SGHTA and CDR2 is FQGNSA. This CDR3 spans 14 amino acids. Here the CDR3 reads CASSLGQMNTEAFF. The CDR3 bases are TGTGCCAGCAGCTTAGGACAGATGAACACTGAAGCTTTCTTT.

This clone was counted a single time. The rearrangement links TRBV2 to TRBJ1-1; TRBD1 is a possible D gene (5 bases). This CDR3 spans 13 amino acids. The V end was cut by 7 bases, the J end by 5 bases, with 14 bases between. Germline V CDR1 and CDR2: SNHLY, FYNNEI. The CDR3: CASTEPGVTEAFF. DNA for the CDR3: TGTGCCAGCACCGAACCGGGGGTGACTGAAGCTTTCTTT.

The table lists this clone with a few counts. This chain connects TRBV7-4 to TRBJ2-4; 7 nucleotides match TRBD2. This CDR3 has 16 amino acids. Germline loops: CDR1 SGHVT, CDR2 SQSDAQ. V lost 4 bases, J lost 1 base, and 7 bases stayed unmatched. The CDR3 sequence: CASSYRTLAAKNIQYF. CDR3 in DNA: TGTGCCAGCAGCTACAGGACACTAGCGGCCAAAAACATTCAGTACTTC.

This chain links TRBV30 with TRBJ2-5, with no clear D. V lost 4 bases to trimming and J lost 4 bases, with 16 bases between them. The CDR3 loop spans 14 amino acids. The germline V gene has CDR1 GTSNPN and CDR2 SVGIG (reference sequence). This CDR3 reads CAWTPTEVAETQYF. CDR3 coding DNA: TGTGCCTGGACCCCAACCGAGGTAGCAGAGACCCAGTACTTC.

The rearrangement links TRBV2 to TRBJ1-2, with D hard to call. Germline V lookup: CDR1 SNHLY, CDR2 FYNNEI. V was cut by 2 bases and J by 2 bases, with 6 bases left in between. The CDR3 length is 13 residues. CDR3 loop: CASSETVNYGYTF. The CDR3 coding sequence is TGTGCCAGCAGTGAAACAGTCAACTATGGCTACACCTTC.

This clone has just a few counts. This chain uses TRBV30 with TRBJ2-7; D is undetermined. CDR3 length: 12 amino acids. V lost 0 bases and J 3 bases, leaving 6 bases between the germline ends. CDR1 is GTSNPN and CDR2 is SVGIG in the germline V gene (reference sequence). The CDR3 coding sequence is TGTGCCTGGAGTGTACCGAGCTACGAGCAGTACTTC. It specifies CAWSVPSYEQYF.

The sample holds a few counts of this clone. The J gene is TRBJ1-1, the V gene TRBV29-1; unclear D gene. Germline values: CDR1 SQVTM, CDR2 ANQGSEA. Trimming cost V 4 bases and J 5 bases, with 11 bases left between them. CDR3 length: 12 residues. The CDR3 DNA reads as TGCAGCGTTGCGAGGGAAAGGACTGAAGCTTTCTTT. This translates into CSVARERTEAFF.

The gene calls are TRBV30 and TRBJ1-3, with D maybe TRBD1 (6 bases). Germline loops: CDR1 GTSNPN, CDR2 SVGIG (reference sequence). The CDR3 runs 12 residues. This CDR3 is CASGHSGNTIYF. The CDR3, as DNA: TGTGCTTCGGGACACTCTGGAAACACCATATATTTT.

This clone was seen only a few times. This chain connects TRBV5-6 to TRBJ2-5; 7 nucleotides agree with TRBD1. With V trimmed by 4 bases and J by 2 bases, 8 bases remained unmatched. The germline CDR1 and CDR2 sequences are SGHDT and YYEEEE. CDR3 length: 15 amino acids. Here the CDR3 DNA reads TGTGCCAGCAGCCCTCCAAGGGGGCTGCAAGAGACCCAGTACTTC. Translation: CASSPPRGLQETQYF.

The chain joins TRBV25-1 to TRBJ1-2, with D possibly matching TRBD1 (6 bases). Germline V lookup: CDR1 MGHDK, CDR2 SYGVNS. Between the trimmed V and J ends, which lost 4 bases and 8 bases, there was a span of 20 bases. This CDR3 spans 15 amino acids. The CDR3 DNA reads TGTGCCAGCAGTGTACCCGGGCAGGGGACGAAGGGCTACACCTTC. Protein: CASSVPGQGTKGYTF.

The V call is TRBV9, the J call TRBJ1-6; maybe TRBD1 (6 bases). Germline loops: CDR1 SGDLS, CDR2 YYNGEE. This CDR3 region has 15 residues. V gave up 4 bases and J gave up 6 bases, with 14 bases separating them. The CDR3 DNA reads as TGTGCCAGCAGCCCCGGGGGGCAACCTAATTCACCCCTCCACTTT. It encodes CASSPGGQPNSPLHF.

This rearrangement joins TRBV29-1 to TRBJ1-1; D possibly corresponds to TRBD1 (6 bases). The CDR3 runs to 14 residues. V lost 4 bases, J lost 3 bases, and 15 bases lay in between. Per germline, CDR1 SQVTM and CDR2 ANQGSEA. The CDR3 is CSVAWVDRHTEAFF. CDR3 sequence (DNA): TGCAGCGTTGCATGGGTGGACAGACACACTGAAGCTTTCTTT.

CDR3 in DNA: TGTGCCAGCAGGGATCAGGACGAGAACTACGAGCAGTACTTC. Protein product: CASRDQDENYEQYF. The chain has TRBV7-9 and TRBJ2-7; D is unclear. V lost 6 bases and J lost 3, with 15 bases in between. This CDR3 comprises 14 residues. Germline CDR1 is SEHNR and CDR2 is FQNEAQ (reference sequence).